There are many counts of the clone carrying this TCR beta chain. The sample originates from a study of metastatic and nonmetastatic thyroid tumors. Background on the study: For malignant and benign thyroid patients, tumor or nodule tissue and blood were the sources whose repertoires were compared.

Before thyroid surgery, none of the patients had received any treatment. CDR1 is SGHRS, CDR2 YFSETQ, per germline. Trimming removed 0 bases from V and 5 bases from J; junction bases left unmatched: 11. CDR3 length equals 18 residues. Via MiXCR, TCRdb re-called the PCR reads. The sample has some 52,000 clones; roughly a sixth are singletons. This TCR was recovered from a female donor with papillary thyroid cancer or a benign thyroid nodule (not recorded which). Some clones in this sample may be carry-over from other donors' samples. The sample comprised blood. The rearrangement joins TRBV5-1 to TRBJ2-3; TRBD2 matches at 11 bases. Written as DNA, the CDR3 is TGCGCCAGCAGCTTGGAGGCTAGCGGGAGGCCGCCTGAAGATACGCAGTATTTT. Amino acid sequence: CASSLEASGRPPEDTQYF.